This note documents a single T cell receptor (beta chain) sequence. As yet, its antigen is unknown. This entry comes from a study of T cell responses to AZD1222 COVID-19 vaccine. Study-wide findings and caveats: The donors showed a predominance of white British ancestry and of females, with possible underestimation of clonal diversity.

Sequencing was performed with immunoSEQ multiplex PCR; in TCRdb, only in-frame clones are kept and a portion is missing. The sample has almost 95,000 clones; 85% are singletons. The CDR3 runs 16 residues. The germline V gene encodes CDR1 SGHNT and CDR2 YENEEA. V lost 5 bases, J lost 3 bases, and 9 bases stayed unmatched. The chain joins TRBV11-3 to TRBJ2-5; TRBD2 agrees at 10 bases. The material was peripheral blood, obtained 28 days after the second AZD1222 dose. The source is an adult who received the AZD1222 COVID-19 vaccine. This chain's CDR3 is CASSQETSGFKETQYF. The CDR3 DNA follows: TGTGCCAGCAGCCAAGAGACTAGCGGGTTCAAAGAGACCCAGTACTTC.